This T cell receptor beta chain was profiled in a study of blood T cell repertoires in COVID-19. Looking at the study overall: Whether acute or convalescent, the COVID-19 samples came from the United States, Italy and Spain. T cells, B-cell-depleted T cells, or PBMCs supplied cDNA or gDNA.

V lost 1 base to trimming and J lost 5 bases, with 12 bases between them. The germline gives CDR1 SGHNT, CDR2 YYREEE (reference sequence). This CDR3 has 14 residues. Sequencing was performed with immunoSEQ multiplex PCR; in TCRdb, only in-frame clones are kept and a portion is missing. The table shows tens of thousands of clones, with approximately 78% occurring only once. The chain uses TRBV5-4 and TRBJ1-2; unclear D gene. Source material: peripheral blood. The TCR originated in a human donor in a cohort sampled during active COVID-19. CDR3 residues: CASSLYGREYGYTF. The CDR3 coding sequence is TGTGCCAGCAGCTTGTATGGCCGGGAATATGGCTACACCTTC.